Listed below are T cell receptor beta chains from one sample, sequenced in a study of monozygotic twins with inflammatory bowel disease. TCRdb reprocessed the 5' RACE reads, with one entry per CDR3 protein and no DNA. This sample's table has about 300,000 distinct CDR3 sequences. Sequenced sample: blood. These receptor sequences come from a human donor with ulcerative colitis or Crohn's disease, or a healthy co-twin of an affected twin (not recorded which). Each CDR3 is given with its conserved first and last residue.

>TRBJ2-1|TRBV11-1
CASSTVGTGVENYNEQFF
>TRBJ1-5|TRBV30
CAWSGRGAEEHF
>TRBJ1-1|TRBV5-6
CASSSWDRSYTEAFF
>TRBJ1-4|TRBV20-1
CSAGRDATNEKLFF
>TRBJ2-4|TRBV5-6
CASSLVRGLQYF
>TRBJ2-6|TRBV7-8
CASLATSGANVLTF
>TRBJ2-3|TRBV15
CATSREGSGSQRDTQYF
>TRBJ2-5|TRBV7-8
CASSFGEYQYF
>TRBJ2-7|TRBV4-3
CASSTQGSYEQYF
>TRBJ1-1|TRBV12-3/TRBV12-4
CASSSRGGRNTEAFF
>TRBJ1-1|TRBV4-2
CASSQDSLMNTEAFF
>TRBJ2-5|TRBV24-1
CATSSTLGAGSGETQYF
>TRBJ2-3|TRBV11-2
CASSLDGPGTSGGLAQYF
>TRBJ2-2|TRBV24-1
CATSEVSAWGTGELFF
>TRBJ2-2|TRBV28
CASIRPTGGGGELFF
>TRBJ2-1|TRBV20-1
CSAVAILLGYGQFF
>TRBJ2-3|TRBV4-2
CASSQDPIADTQYF
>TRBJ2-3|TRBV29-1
CSVDMGDTQYF
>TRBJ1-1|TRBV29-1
CSANRELNTEAFF
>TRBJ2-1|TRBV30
CACTRANTAYNEQFF
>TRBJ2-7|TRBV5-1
CASSLDRYPYEQYF